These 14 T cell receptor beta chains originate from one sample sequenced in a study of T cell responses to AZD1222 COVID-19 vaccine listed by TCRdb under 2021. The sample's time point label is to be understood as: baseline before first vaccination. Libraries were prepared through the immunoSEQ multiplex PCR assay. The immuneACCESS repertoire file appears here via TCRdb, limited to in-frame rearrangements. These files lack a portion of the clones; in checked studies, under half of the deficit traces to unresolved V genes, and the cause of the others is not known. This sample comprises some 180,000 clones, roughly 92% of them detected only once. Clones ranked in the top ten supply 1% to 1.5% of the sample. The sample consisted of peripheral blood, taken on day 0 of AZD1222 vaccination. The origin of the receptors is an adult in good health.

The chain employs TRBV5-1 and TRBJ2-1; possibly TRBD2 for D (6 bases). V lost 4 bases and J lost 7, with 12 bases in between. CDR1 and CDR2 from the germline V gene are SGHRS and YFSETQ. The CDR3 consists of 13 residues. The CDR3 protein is CASSGGTLNEQFF. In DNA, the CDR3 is TGCGCCAGCAGCGGAGGGACCCTGAATGAGCAGTTCTTC.

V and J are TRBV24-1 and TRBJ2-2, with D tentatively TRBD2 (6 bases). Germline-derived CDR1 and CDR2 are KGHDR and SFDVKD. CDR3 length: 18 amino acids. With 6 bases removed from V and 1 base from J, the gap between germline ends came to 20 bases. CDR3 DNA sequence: TGTGCCACCAGTCATCCACCCGACCGGAGGGAGAACACCGGGGAGCTGTTTTTT. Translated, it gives CATSHPPDRRENTGELFF.

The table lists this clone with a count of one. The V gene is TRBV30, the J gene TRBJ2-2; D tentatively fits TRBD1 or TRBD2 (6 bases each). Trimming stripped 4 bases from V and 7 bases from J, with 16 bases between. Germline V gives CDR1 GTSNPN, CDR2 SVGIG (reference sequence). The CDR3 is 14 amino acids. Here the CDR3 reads CAWNRQAEGGELFF. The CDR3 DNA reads TGTGCCTGGAACCGACAGGCGGAGGGCGGGGAGCTGTTTTTT.

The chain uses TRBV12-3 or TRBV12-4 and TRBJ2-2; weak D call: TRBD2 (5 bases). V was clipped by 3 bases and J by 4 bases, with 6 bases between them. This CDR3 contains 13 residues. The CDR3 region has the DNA TGTGCCAGCAGTTTCGGGGTCACCGGGGAGCTGTTTTTT. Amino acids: CASSFGVTGELFF.

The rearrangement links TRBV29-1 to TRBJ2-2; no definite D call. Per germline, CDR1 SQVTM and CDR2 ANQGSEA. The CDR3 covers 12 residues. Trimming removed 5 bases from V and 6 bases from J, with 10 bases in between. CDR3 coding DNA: TGCAGCGTTTGGGGTAGACCCGGGGAGCTGTTTTTT. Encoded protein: CSVWGRPGELFF.

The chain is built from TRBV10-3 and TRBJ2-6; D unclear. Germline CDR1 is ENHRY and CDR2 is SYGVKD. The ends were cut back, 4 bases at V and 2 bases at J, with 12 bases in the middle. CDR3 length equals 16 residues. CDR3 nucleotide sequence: TGTGCCATCAGTGTATATCAGGACCCTGGGGCCAACGTCCTGACTTTC. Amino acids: CAISVYQDPGANVLTF.

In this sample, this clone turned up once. For the CDR3, the DNA is TGTGCCAGCAGCTTAGCGGTCGGTACGAGAGAAAAACTGTTTTTT. Translated, it gives CASSLAVGTREKLFF. The chain has TRBV7-9 and TRBJ1-4, with no clear D. Trimming removed 0 bases from V and 8 bases from J, with 13 bases in between. CDR3 size: 15 residues. Germline CDR1 SEHNR, CDR2 FQNEAQ (reference sequence).

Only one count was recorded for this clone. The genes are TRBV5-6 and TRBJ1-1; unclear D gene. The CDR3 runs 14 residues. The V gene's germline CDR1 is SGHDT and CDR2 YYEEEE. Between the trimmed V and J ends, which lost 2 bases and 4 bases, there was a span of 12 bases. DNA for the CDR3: TGTGCCAGCAGCTTCCGGAGTCCGGGCACTGAAGCTTTCTTT. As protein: CASSFRSPGTEAFF.

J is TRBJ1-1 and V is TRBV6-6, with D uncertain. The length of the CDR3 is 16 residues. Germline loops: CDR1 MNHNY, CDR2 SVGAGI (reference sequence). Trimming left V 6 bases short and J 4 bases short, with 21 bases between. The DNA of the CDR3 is TGTGCCAGCAGGGAACCGGGTCTACCGGCGGGCACTGAAGCTTTCTTT. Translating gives CASREPGLPAGTEAFF.

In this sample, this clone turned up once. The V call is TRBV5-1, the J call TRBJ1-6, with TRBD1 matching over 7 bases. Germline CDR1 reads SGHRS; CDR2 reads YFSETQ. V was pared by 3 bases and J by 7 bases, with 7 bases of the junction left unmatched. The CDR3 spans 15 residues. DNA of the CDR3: TGCGCCAGCAGCTCGACGGGACAGATGAATTCACCCCTCCACTTT. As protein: CASSSTGQMNSPLHF.

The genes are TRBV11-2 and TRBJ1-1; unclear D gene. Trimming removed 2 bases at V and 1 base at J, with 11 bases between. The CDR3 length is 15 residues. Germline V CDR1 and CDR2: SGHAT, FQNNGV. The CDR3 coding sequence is TGTGCCAGCAGCTTAAGAGCATTATCGAACACTGAAGCTTTCTTT. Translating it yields CASSLRALSNTEAFF.

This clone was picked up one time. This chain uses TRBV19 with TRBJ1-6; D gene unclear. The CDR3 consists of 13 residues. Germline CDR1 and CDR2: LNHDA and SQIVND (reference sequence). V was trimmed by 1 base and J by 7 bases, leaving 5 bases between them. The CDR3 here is CASSIVGNSPLHF. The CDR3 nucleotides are TGTGCCAGTAGTATAGTTGGAAATTCACCCCTCCACTTT.

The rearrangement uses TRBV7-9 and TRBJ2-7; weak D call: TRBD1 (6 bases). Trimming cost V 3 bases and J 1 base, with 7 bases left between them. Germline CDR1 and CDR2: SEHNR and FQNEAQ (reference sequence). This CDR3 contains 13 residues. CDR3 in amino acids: CASSLDSSYEQYF. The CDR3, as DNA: TGTGCCAGCAGCTTGGACAGTTCCTACGAGCAGTACTTC.

The CDR3 here is CASGPGGTQPQHF. As DNA, the CDR3 is TGTGCCAGTGGGCCGGGTGGCACTCAGCCCCAGCATTTT. The chain employs TRBV6-5 and TRBJ1-5; unclear D gene. With 9 bases removed from V and 6 bases from J, the gap between germline ends came to 15 bases. CDR1 and CDR2 from the germline V gene are MNHEY and SVGAGI. This CDR3 has 13 residues.